This is a list of T cell receptor beta chains from one sample in a study of shared clonotypes between healthy human individuals. The assay was immunoSEQ multiplex PCR, and TCRdb's table has in-frame clones only and misses some. The sample lists roughly 2.6 million clones; roughly 92% were seen once. What was sequenced was naive CD4+ T cells sorted from blood. Source of these receptors: a man between 18 and 35 years old in good health. Each CDR3 is given with its conserved first and last residue. D genes are given only for firm matches.

j_call d_call v_call cdr3_nt cdr3_aa
TRBJ2-5 TRBD1 TRBV4-3 TGCGCCAGCAGCCAAGGTCAAGGGGGCCCGGGGGAGACCCAGTACTTC CASSQGQGGPGETQYF
TRBJ2-7 - TRBV18 TGTGCCAGCTCACCAAACGTAGGGGGTGACGAGCAGTACTTC CASSPNVGGDEQYF
TRBJ1-2 - TRBV5-4 TGTGCCAGCAGCTTGGGACCGGTTTATGGCTACACCTTC CASSLGPVYGYTF
TRBJ1-2 TRBD1 TRBV7-9 TGTGCCAGCAGCTCGCGTCTTATACCGGGACAGGGATCGGGCTACACCTTC CASSSRLIPGQGSGYTF
TRBJ1-5 TRBD1 TRBV7-2 TGTGCCAGCAGCTTAGGGCAGGGGGTCAATCAGCCCCAGCATTTT CASSLGQGVNQPQHF
TRBJ2-6 - TRBV9 TGTGCCAGCAGCGACTCTCACCACCGGGGGGCCAACGTCCTGACTTTC CASSDSHHRGANVLTF
TRBJ1-2 TRBD1 TRBV29-1 TGCAGCGTTGGGGGACAGGGGTGGGGCTACACCTTC CSVGGQGWGYTF
TRBJ1-4 - TRBV6-5 TGTGCCAGCAGTTACCCCGGGGGGGGAGATGAAAAACTGTTTTTT CASSYPGGGDEKLFF
TRBJ2-1 TRBD2 TRBV18 TGTGCCAGCTCACGGGACGGACTAGCCCAAGACCCCTACAATGAGCAGTTCTTC CASSRDGLAQDPYNEQFF
TRBJ2-7 - TRBV6-1 TGTGCCAGCAGTGAAGAGCCGGGATCTAATTACGAGCAGTACTTC CASSEEPGSNYEQYF
TRBJ2-3 - TRBV4-3 TGCGCCAGCAGCCAAAACCCCTACACTAGCACAGATACGCAGTATTTT CASSQNPYTSTDTQYF
TRBJ2-5 TRBD1 TRBV6-5 TGTGCCAGCTCCCAAGTCGACAGGGGGAAGGAGACCCAGTACTTC CASSQVDRGKETQYF
TRBJ2-3 - TRBV5-1 TGCGCCAGCAGCCCCGGACTGAGCACAGATACGCAGTATTTT CASSPGLSTDTQYF
TRBJ2-7 - TRBV4-3 TGCGCCAGCAGCCAAGATTTCGGAGACTACGAGCAGTACTTC CASSQDFGDYEQYF
TRBJ1-6 TRBD1 TRBV7-9 TGTGCCAGCAGCTTGACAGGGGATAATTCACCCCTCCACTTT CASSLTGDNSPLHF
TRBJ2-1 - TRBV30 TGTGCCGGGAGAGAGGGCTACAATGAGCAGTTCTTC CAGREGYNEQFF
TRBJ1-1 TRBD1 TRBV20-1 TGCAGTGCTTCGGGACAGGGTGAAGCTTTCTTT CSASGQGEAFF
TRBJ1-4 - TRBV28 TGTGCCAGCAGTCCCTCGGGGGGGTCGAACGAAAAACTGTTTTTT CASSPSGGSNEKLFF
TRBJ2-1 - TRBV2 TGTGCCAGCACCTCAGACAGGGGACTAGGACCGTCCTACAATGAGCAGTTCTTC CASTSDRGLGPSYNEQFF
TRBJ2-4 TRBD2 TRBV4-1 TGCGCCAGCAGCCAAGACTTTTGGGGAAGCGGGAGGGCCGAAAACATTCAGTACTTC CASSQDFWGSGRAENIQYF
TRBJ2-5 TRBD1 TRBV12-5 TGTGCTAGTGGTCCGGGGGACAGGGGATACCAAGAGACCCAGTACTTC CASGPGDRGYQETQYF
TRBJ2-2 - TRBV5-4 TGTGCCAGCAGCCCGGACTCAGGGGCGGGCACCGGGGAGCTGTTTTTT CASSPDSGAGTGELFF
TRBJ2-5 - TRBV5-1 TGCGCCAGCAGCTCGCAAACCCAGGGAGAGACCCAGTACTTC CASSSQTQGETQYF
TRBJ2-7 TRBD2 TRBV6-6 TGTGCCAGCAGTTACCTAGCGGGAGGGCCCTACGAGCAGTACTTC CASSYLAGGPYEQYF
TRBJ2-5 - TRBV30 TGTGCCTGGAGTAAGGGGATCCAAGAGACCCAGTACTTC CAWSKGIQETQYF
TRBJ1-3 - TRBV11-2 TGTGCCAGCAGAAAACAGGGCCCCTCAAGGGAGGGAAACACCATATATTTT CASRKQGPSREGNTIYF
TRBJ1-2 - TRBV10-1 TGCGCCAGCAGTGAGCAGAGGGACTATGGCTACACCTTC CASSEQRDYGYTF
TRBJ1-5 - TRBV5-1 TGCGCCAGCAGCCTGGTGGGAGCCCCCAATCAGCCCCAGCATTTT CASSLVGAPNQPQHF
TRBJ1-2 TRBD1 TRBV6-5 TGTGCCAGCAGTTACGCTACAGGGGCGTTCTATGGCTACACCTTC CASSYATGAFYGYTF
TRBJ2-7 - TRBV4-1 TGCGCCAGCAGCCTCTCCAGGGACTCCTACGAGCAGTACTTC CASSLSRDSYEQYF
TRBJ2-5 TRBD2 TRBV19 TGTGCCAGTAGTATAGGACTAGCGGGGGGAATTCGGTCGGAGACCCAGTACTTC CASSIGLAGGIRSETQYF
TRBJ1-1 TRBD1 TRBV28 TGTGCCAGCAGCCCTACAGGGGGCGGGGGTGAAGCTTTCTTT CASSPTGGGGEAFF
TRBJ1-1 - TRBV7-2 TGTGCCAGCAGCTCCAACACTGAAGCTTTCTTT CASSSNTEAFF
TRBJ1-2 TRBD1 TRBV5-4 TGTGCCAGCACCATTGGACAGGAGAACTATGGCTACACCTTC CASTIGQENYGYTF
TRBJ1-5 - TRBV27 TGTGCCAGCAGATCCGGGACACTAAGCAATCAGCCCCAGCATTTT CASRSGTLSNQPQHF
TRBJ1-1 - TRBV30 TGTGCCTGGAGTGTCGTTGAGACACGAGCTTTCTTT CAWSVVETRAFF
TRBJ2-7 - TRBV13 TGTGCCAGCCATCACCCACCTAACTACGAGCAGTACTTC CASHHPPNYEQYF
TRBJ2-3 TRBD2 TRBV9 TGTGCCAGCAGCGTAGGAAGACTAGCGGGCACAGATACGCAGTATTTT CASSVGRLAGTDTQYF
TRBJ2-3 TRBD2 TRBV4-3 TGCGCCAGCAGCCAAGATCCCCAAGCGGGAGGGCGGAGAGATACGCAGTATTTT CASSQDPQAGGRRDTQYF
TRBJ2-7 - TRBV28 TGTGCCAGCAGTTCCGAATGGGGCGAGCAGTACTTC CASSSEWGEQYF
TRBJ1-3 TRBD1 TRBV18 TGTGCCAGCTCACCACAGGGGGCTACTGGAAACACCATATATTTT CASSPQGATGNTIYF
TRBJ2-7 - TRBV27 TGTGCCAGCAGGAGATCCGGGACAATCTACGAGCAGTACTTC CASRRSGTIYEQYF
TRBJ2-7 - TRBV15 TGTGCCACCAGCGCCCGTAGGACAGCTTACGAGCAGTACTTC CATSARRTAYEQYF
TRBJ2-3 TRBD2 TRBV12-5 TGTGCTAGTGGTTTGTCTAGCGGGAGTGGCACAGATACGCAGTATTTT CASGLSSGSGTDTQYF
TRBJ2-7 TRBD1 TRBV5-8 TGTGCCAGCACACAAGGGACAGGGTGGGCCTACGAGCAGTACTTC CASTQGTGWAYEQYF